A selection of T cell receptor beta chains follows, all from one sample in a study of OX40 agonist ivuxolimab in advanced cancers. Libraries were prepared by immunoSEQ multiplex PCR; TCRdb keeps only in-frame clonotypes and omits some of them. Here the sample spans 85,000 or so clones, 65% to 90% being singletons. This specimen was CD4+ or CD8+ T cells sorted from blood, taken in a trial of the OX40 agonist ivuxolimab. The source is an adult with an advanced solid tumor such as melanoma, head and neck, liver or kidney cancer. CDR3s include the opening cysteine and the closing phenylalanine or tryptophan. D genes are given only for firm matches. Only some rows state a clone size, as once, few, many or a class for expanded clones.

d_call	clone_size	v_call	j_call	cdr3_aa	cdr3_nt
-	-	TRBV4-2	TRBJ1-3	CASTFGGDSGNTIYF	TGTGCCAGCACCTTCGGGGGAGACTCTGGAAACACCATATATTTT
TRBD1	-	TRBV10-3	TRBJ1-2	CAIVRDRDLGGYTF	TGTGCCATCGTCCGGGACAGGGATTTGGGGGGCTACACCTTC
TRBD1	-	TRBV28	TRBJ2-5	CASSIPGTGVKETQYF	TGTGCCAGCAGTATTCCCGGGACAGGGGTAAAAGAGACCCAGTACTTC
TRBD1	once	TRBV4-3	TRBJ1-4	CASSLGTGGEKLFF	TGCGCCAGCAGCCTCGGGACAGGGGGGGAAAAACTGTTTTTT
-	-	TRBV2	TRBJ2-1	CASRVGARGEQFF	TGTGCCAGCAGGGTTGGGGCTCGGGGTGAGCAGTTCTTC
-	-	TRBV5-6	TRBJ2-6	CASSILRDWALSGANVLTF	TGTGCCAGCAGCATTCTTCGGGACTGGGCGCTCTCTGGGGCCAACGTCCTGACTTTC
-	few	TRBV30	TRBJ1-4	CAWNGNGYEKLFF	TGTGCCTGGAATGGCAATGGATATGAAAAACTGTTTTTT
-	-	TRBV11-2	TRBJ2-5	CASSSRQVVGTQYF	TGTGCCAGCAGCTCAAGACAGGTGGTTGGGACCCAGTACTTC
TRBD1	-	TRBV7-9	TRBJ2-7	CASSPGQGSFYEQYF	TGTGCCAGCAGCCCCGGACAGGGAAGCTTCTACGAGCAGTACTTC
TRBD1	-	TRBV14	TRBJ2-6	CASSHQTGGGPGANVLTF	TGTGCCAGCAGCCACCAGACAGGGGGAGGCCCTGGGGCCAACGTCCTGACTTTC
-	-	TRBV19	TRBJ2-2	CASSNAWGSGNTGELFF	TGTGCCAGTAGTAACGCGTGGGGTAGCGGAAACACCGGGGAGCTGTTTTTT
-	-	TRBV29-1	TRBJ2-5	CSVAQNSRPGETQYF	TGCAGCGTTGCACAAAACTCCAGGCCCGGGGAGACCCAGTACTTC
-	few	TRBV6-5	TRBJ1-5	CASSFRAGNQPQHF	TGTGCCAGCAGCTTCAGGGCGGGCAATCAGCCCCAGCATTTT
-	-	TRBV5-1	TRBJ2-2	CASSLFVVGEELFF	TGCGCCAGCAGCTTGTTCGTGGTGGGCGAGGAGCTGTTTTTT
-	-	TRBV5-4	TRBJ2-5	CASSNKQGRETQYF	TGTGCCAGCAGCAACAAACAGGGTCGGGAGACCCAGTACTTC
TRBD1	-	TRBV5-1	TRBJ1-2	CASSPGTGVLGYTF	TGCGCCAGCAGCCCCGGGACAGGGGTACTTGGCTACACCTTC
TRBD1	-	TRBV7-3	TRBJ1-5	CASSPDPGQGRQRIRAQHF	TGTGCCAGCAGCCCCGATCCGGGACAGGGGCGTCAAAGAATCAGGGCCCAGCATTTT
TRBD1	few	TRBV5-4	TRBJ1-2	CASSLWTGVAGYSNYGYTF	TGTGCCAGCAGTCTATGGACAGGGGTGGCTGGATACTCTAACTATGGCTACACCTTC
TRBD1	once	TRBV9	TRBJ2-7	CASSPGQGGYEQYF	TGTGCCAGCAGCCCGGGACAGGGAGGTTACGAGCAGTACTTC
TRBD1	-	TRBV4-3	TRBJ1-5	CASSQGQGREPQHF	TGCGCCAGCAGCCAAGGACAGGGGAGGGAGCCCCAGCATTTT
-	-	TRBV9	TRBJ2-6	CASSAQGSGANVLTF	TGTGCCAGCAGCGCCCAGGGCTCTGGGGCCAACGTCCTGACTTTC
-	-	TRBV5-5	TRBJ1-1	CASSWAGNTEAFF	TGTGCCAGCAGCTGGGCAGGGAACACTGAAGCTTTCTTT
TRBD1	-	TRBV19	TRBJ2-3	CASSRGQGFPDTQYF	TGTGCCAGTAGCCGGGGACAGGGCTTCCCAGATACGCAGTATTTT
-	-	TRBV5-5	TRBJ2-1	CASSLAAADYNEQFF	TGTGCCAGCAGCTTGGCCGCGGCGGATTACAATGAGCAGTTCTTC
TRBD2	-	TRBV9	TRBJ2-1	CASSGPSGGHNEQFF	TGTGCCAGCAGCGGACCTAGCGGGGGGCACAATGAGCAGTTCTTC
-	-	TRBV28	TRBJ2-5	CASSSDQGFQETQYF	TGTGCCAGCAGTTCCGATCAGGGCTTCCAAGAGACCCAGTACTTC
-	-	TRBV21-1	TRBJ2-1	CASSKPRTRSLYYNEQFF	TGTGCCAGCAGCAAACCCCGGACTAGATCCCTCTACTACAATGAGCAGTTCTTC
-	-	TRBV29-1	TRBJ1-1	CSGSLHRLRMNTEAFF	TGCAGCGGGAGTCTCCACAGGCTCCGAATGAACACTGAAGCTTTCTTT
-	-	TRBV4-1	TRBJ2-5	CASSRAGIVETQYF	TGCGCCAGCAGCCGGGCGGGGATCGTGGAGACCCAGTACTTC
-	-	TRBV6-1	TRBJ1-4	CASSEATGTNEKLFF	TGTGCCAGCAGTGAAGCAACTGGAACTAATGAAAAACTGTTTTTT
-	-	TRBV11-1	TRBJ1-2	CASSPPTTGYGYTF	TGTGCCAGCAGCCCCCCCACAACCGGCTATGGCTACACCTTC
TRBD1	once	TRBV5-4	TRBJ2-3	CASSLGGGQGETDTQYF	TGTGCCAGCAGCTTGGGGGGCGGGCAGGGGGAGACAGATACGCAGTATTTT
-	-	TRBV19	TRBJ1-2	CASSITGDRGYTF	TGTGCCAGTAGTATCACGGGGGATCGTGGCTACACCTTC
TRBD1	-	TRBV19	TRBJ1-1	CASSIMGTGNTEAFF	TGTGCCAGTAGTATTATGGGGACAGGGAACACTGAAGCTTTCTTT
-	-	TRBV2	TRBJ2-1	CASGGWGAPYNEQFF	TGTGCCAGCGGAGGGTGGGGGGCCCCCTACAATGAGCAGTTCTTC
-	-	TRBV5-4	TRBJ1-4	CASSELSGFNEKLFF	TGTGCCAGCAGCGAGCTTTCGGGGTTTAATGAAAAACTGTTTTTT
-	-	TRBV10-3	TRBJ1-4	CAISERRDEKLFF	TGTGCCATCAGTGAGAGGAGAGATGAAAAACTGTTTTTT
-	once	TRBV5-6	TRBJ2-1	CASSLPRDEQFF	TGTGCCAGCAGCTTGCCTAGAGATGAGCAGTTCTTC
-	-	TRBV6-6	TRBJ1-2	CASSRSQGVDGYTF	TGTGCCAGCAGTCGAAGCCAGGGTGTCGACGGCTACACCTTC
-	once	TRBV6-6	TRBJ2-5	CASSKPGTETQYF	TGTGCCAGCAGTAAACCCGGGACAGAGACCCAGTACTTC
-	-	TRBV7-6	TRBJ2-1	CASSMTGPDNEQFF	TGTGCCAGCAGTATGACAGGACCTGACAATGAGCAGTTCTTC
-	-	TRBV7-8	TRBJ2-5	CASSLPMRAQYF	TGTGCCAGCAGCTTACCTATGCGAGCCCAGTACTTC
-	-	TRBV5-6	TRBJ2-4	CASSLAAGRTANIQYF	TGTGCCAGCAGCTTGGCGGCGGGCAGGACTGCGAACATTCAGTACTTC
TRBD1	-	TRBV10-3	TRBJ2-2	CAISESLPTGATGELFF	TGTGCCATCAGTGAGTCGTTACCGACAGGGGCAACCGGGGAGCTGTTTTTT
TRBD1	-	TRBV5-8	TRBJ2-5	CASSLGYRTGETQYF	TGTGCCAGCAGCTTGGGTTACAGGACAGGGGAGACCCAGTACTTC
-	few	TRBV7-9	TRBJ1-2	CASSLAGGYTF	TGTGCCAGCAGCTTAGCGGGCGGCTACACCTTC
TRBD1	-	TRBV5-5	TRBJ1-2	CASHRGQGSAYGYTF	TGTGCCAGCCACAGGGGGCAGGGATCAGCCTATGGCTACACCTTC
TRBD1	-	TRBV5-4	TRBJ2-1	CASSSRTGADNEQFF	TGTGCCAGCAGCTCGCGGACAGGGGCGGACAATGAGCAGTTCTTC
-	-	TRBV2	TRBJ1-6	CASSEQWRSSYNSPLHF	TGTGCCAGCAGTGAACAGTGGCGGAGCTCCTATAATTCACCCCTCCACTTT
-	-	TRBV9	TRBJ1-1	CASSVDEVVNTEAFF	TGTGCCAGCAGCGTAGACGAGGTGGTGAACACTGAAGCTTTCTTT
-	-	TRBV9	TRBJ1-4	CASSVGKTINEKLFF	TGTGCCAGCAGCGTTGGAAAGACCATTAATGAAAAACTGTTTTTT
-	-	TRBV6-5	TRBJ1-3	CASSSGSSGNTIYF	TGTGCCAGCAGTTCGGGCAGCTCTGGAAACACCATATATTTT
TRBD1	-	TRBV9	TRBJ1-3	CASSVTGRFSGNTIYF	TGTGCCAGCAGCGTGACAGGGAGGTTCTCTGGAAACACCATATATTTT
-	-	TRBV10-1	TRBJ2-7	CASSESAAIYEQYF	TGCGCCAGCAGTGAGTCAGCGGCCATCTACGAGCAGTACTTC
-	-	TRBV18	TRBJ2-7	CASSPIGVVHEQYF	TGTGCCAGCTCACCAATAGGGGTTGTGCACGAGCAGTACTTC
-	-	TRBV4-1	TRBJ1-5	CASSSESSNQPQHF	TGCGCCAGCAGCTCGGAAAGTAGCAATCAGCCCCAGCATTTT
-	-	TRBV4-2	TRBJ2-1	CASRKDQRDHNEQFF	TGTGCCAGCAGAAAAGATCAACGGGACCACAATGAGCAGTTCTTC
TRBD1	few	TRBV27	TRBJ1-2	CASSLSGQGYGYTF	TGTGCCAGCAGTTTGTCTGGACAGGGCTATGGCTACACCTTC
TRBD1	-	TRBV5-1	TRBJ2-7	CASSTDRGHEQYF	TGCGCCAGCAGCACGGACAGGGGCCACGAGCAGTACTTC